This T cell receptor beta chain was found in a study of technical replicates of blood from a handful of donors. Sequencing was performed with immunoSEQ multiplex PCR; in TCRdb, only in-frame clones are kept and a portion is missing. Of about 61,000 clones listed, roughly 97% are singletons. This CDR3 region has 16 residues. The germline gives CDR1 MNHEY, CDR2 SMNVEV (reference sequence). V was cut by 1 base and J by 1 base, with 12 bases left in between. This clonotype originated in a human donor in good health. Sequencing input: T cells isolated from PBMCs. The chain uses TRBV27 and TRBJ2-3, with D perhaps TRBD2 (5 bases). The CDR3: CASSLLAAEGTDTQYF. CDR3 sequence (DNA): TGTGCCAGCAGTTTATTAGCAGCGGAGGGCACAGATACGCAGTATTTT.